The rows below give T cell receptor beta chains drawn from one sample of a study of shared clonotypes between healthy human individuals. Sequencing used immunoSEQ multiplex PCR; TCRdb keeps in-frame clones, though not all of them. This sample has about 2 million clones, with about 95% found just once. Sequenced input: naive CD4+ T cells sorted from blood. The source is a man aged 18 to 30 in good health. CDR3s include the opening cysteine and the closing phenylalanine or tryptophan. The D gene is left open where the match is weak. Rows give clone size only sometimes, using once, few, many, or a class for an expanded clone.

D gene	V gene	J gene	clone size	CDR3 DNA	CDR3 protein
-	TRBV9	TRBJ1-1	-	TGTGCCAGCAGCCGAGTAGGGGCGTTAGGCACTGAAGCTTTCTTT	CASSRVGALGTEAFF
-	TRBV28	TRBJ2-7	-	TGTGCCAGCAGTTTCGGGGGTTCCTCCTACGAGCAGTACTTC	CASSFGGSSYEQYF
-	TRBV7-2	TRBJ1-1	-	TGTGCCAGCAGCCCGGTCGGCCGTAGGAACACTGAAGCTTTCTTT	CASSPVGRRNTEAFF
-	TRBV2	TRBJ2-7	-	TGTGCCAGCAGGAAGAGGACTGGAATCTACGAGCAGTACTTC	CASRKRTGIYEQYF
-	TRBV2	TRBJ2-2	few	TGTGCCAGCACCGGTCGTCTCCCGACCGCCGGGGAGCTGTTTTTT	CASTGRLPTAGELFF
-	TRBV27	TRBJ1-2	-	TGTGCCAGCAGTCGCTCGGTAGTTAACTATGGCTACACCTTC	CASSRSVVNYGYTF
TRBD1	TRBV5-1	TRBJ1-4	-	TGCGCCAGCAGCGACCCAGGACAGGGGAAGGAAAAACTGTTTTTT	CASSDPGQGKEKLFF
TRBD2	TRBV5-1	TRBJ2-7	-	TGCGCCAGCAGCTTGGGACCCGGGACTAGTACCTACGAGCAGTACTTC	CASSLGPGTSTYEQYF
-	TRBV7-2	TRBJ2-4	-	TGTGCCAGCAGCTTAGGCGCGGGGTTTAACATTCAGTACTTC	CASSLGAGFNIQYF
-	TRBV19	TRBJ1-1	-	TGTGCCAGTAGTATTCTACAGGGCACTGAAGCTTTCTTT	CASSILQGTEAFF
TRBD1	TRBV5-1	TRBJ1-5	-	TGCGCCAGTGGAAACACCCTGGGACAGGGGGGTGGTCAGCCCCAGCATTTT	CASGNTLGQGGGQPQHF
-	TRBV6-6	TRBJ1-2	-	TGTGCCAGCACCCTGTCGGATAAGGGGGACACGAGTGGCTACACCTTC	CASTLSDKGDTSGYTF
-	TRBV18	TRBJ2-7	-	TGTGCCAGCTCACCACCGAGTAGCTACGAGCAGTACTTC	CASSPPSSYEQYF
-	TRBV6-1	TRBJ2-5	-	TGTGCCAGTACCCAGGGGATCCTACAAGAGACCCAGTACTTC	CASTQGILQETQYF
TRBD1	TRBV6-5	TRBJ1-1	-	TGTGCCAGCAGACGGACAGGCGGGGCCACTGAAGCTTTCTTT	CASRRTGGATEAFF
TRBD1	TRBV10-2	TRBJ1-1	-	TGCGCCAGCACCATAAGCACAGGGGCGCTCACTGAAGCTTTCTTT	CASTISTGALTEAFF
-	TRBV6-4	TRBJ2-7	-	TGTGCCAGCAGTGACCCTCGACAGGAGGGCCTGTACGAGCAGTACTTC	CASSDPRQEGLYEQYF
-	TRBV5-5	TRBJ1-2	-	TGTGCCAGCAGCGGTTTGGATGCCGCCTATGGCTACACCTTC	CASSGLDAAYGYTF
-	TRBV6-1	TRBJ2-3	-	TGTGCCAGCAGTGTAGGACAGAACTCAGATACGCAGTATTTT	CASSVGQNSDTQYF
-	TRBV11-3	TRBJ2-3	-	TGTGCCAGCAGCTTGGGGACCGGGGGAGGAGATACGCAGTATTTT	CASSLGTGGGDTQYF
-	TRBV30	TRBJ1-6	-	TGTGCCTGGAGGAAGGGAGTAGGAGGTTCACCCCTCCACTTT	CAWRKGVGGSPLHF
TRBD2	TRBV5-1	TRBJ2-1	once	TGCGCCAGCAGCTTCCAGCGGGAGGGAGATGAGCAGTTCTTC	CASSFQREGDEQFF
-	TRBV6-6	TRBJ1-4	-	TGTGCCAGCAGTTATTCGGGGCCGAAGGAAAAACTGTTTTTT	CASSYSGPKEKLFF
-	TRBV18	TRBJ2-3	-	TGTGCCAGCTCACCCAGGACCCCAGATACGCAGTATTTT	CASSPRTPDTQYF
TRBD2	TRBV5-4	TRBJ2-3	once	TGTGCCAGCAGCCCCCTAGGGGTAGCGGGAGTTGGAGATACGCAGTATTTT	CASSPLGVAGVGDTQYF
TRBD2	TRBV6-1	TRBJ2-7	-	TGTGCCAGCAGTTATATAGCGGGATCCTACGAGCAGTACTTC	CASSYIAGSYEQYF
-	TRBV4-3	TRBJ1-6	-	TGCGCCAGCAGCCAAGGGAACAGGGCGGATTCACCCCTCCACTTT	CASSQGNRADSPLHF
-	TRBV7-2	TRBJ1-1	-	TGTGCCAGCAGCACCCAGACGGGAGTAAACACTGAAGCTTTCTTT	CASSTQTGVNTEAFF
-	TRBV10-2	TRBJ1-2	-	TGCGCCAGCAGGGAGGGAAGGGCAGGGGACGGCTACACCTTC	CASREGRAGDGYTF
-	TRBV5-4	TRBJ2-4	-	TGTGCCAGCAGCTCCGGTGAAGCCAAAAACATTCAGTACTTC	CASSSGEAKNIQYF
-	TRBV2	TRBJ2-2	-	TGTGCCAGCAGAGTAAACCCAGGCAACACCGGGGAGCTGTTTTTT	CASRVNPGNTGELFF
-	TRBV5-1	TRBJ2-7	-	TGCGCCAGCAGCTTGACCATGACAGGTCCCTACGAGCAGTACTTC	CASSLTMTGPYEQYF
TRBD2	TRBV2	TRBJ2-6	-	TGTGCCAGCAGTGAAGGCCTAGCGGGAGCTGGGGCCAACGTCCTGACTTTC	CASSEGLAGAGANVLTF
-	TRBV5-6	TRBJ1-1	once	TGTGCCAGCAGCTTGGTCGGGGGGCCGGACGTGAACACTGAAGCTTTCTTT	CASSLVGGPDVNTEAFF
-	TRBV10-3	TRBJ2-7	-	TGTGCCATCAGTGGGGGTGACAGCCTAACCCTCGAGCAGTACTTC	CAISGGDSLTLEQYF
-	TRBV27	TRBJ2-5	-	TGTGCCAGCAGTTTCTCTCTCAAACCGGGGGAGACCCAGTACTTC	CASSFSLKPGETQYF
-	TRBV6-1	TRBJ2-3	few	TGTGCCAGCCGGCTTTCCACAGATACGCAGTATTTT	CASRLSTDTQYF
-	TRBV7-9	TRBJ2-7	-	TGTGCCAGCAGCTCGGACGGTTACGAGCAGTACTTC	CASSSDGYEQYF
-	TRBV7-2	TRBJ1-1	-	TGTGCCAGCAGCTTGGGTGGGTCTAACACTGAAGCTTTCTTT	CASSLGGSNTEAFF
TRBD1	TRBV7-9	TRBJ2-2	once	TGTGCCAGTACGACAGGGGGAAGCACCGGGGAGCTGTTTTTT	CASTTGGSTGELFF
TRBD1	TRBV5-1	TRBJ1-2	-	TGCGCCAGCAGCTTACTACAGGGGAACTATGGCTACACCTTC	CASSLLQGNYGYTF
-	TRBV7-7	TRBJ2-5	-	TGTGCTAGCAGCTTAGCGGCCGCAGGGGAGCAAGAGACCCAGTACTTC	CASSLAAAGEQETQYF
TRBD2	TRBV13	TRBJ2-3	-	TGTGCCAGCAGCTACGGACTAGCGGGGGCTATAAGCACAGATACGCAGTATTTT	CASSYGLAGAISTDTQYF
TRBD2	TRBV27	TRBJ2-1	-	TGTGCCAGCAGTTTCCCCGGGACTAGGCCTATCTTC	CASSFPGTRPIF
TRBD2	TRBV4-1	TRBJ2-5	-	TGCGCCAGCAGCCAAGAGGGACTAGCGGTGCAAGAGACCCAGTACTTC	CASSQEGLAVQETQYF
TRBD1	TRBV6-6	TRBJ2-7	-	TGTGCCAGCAGTTACTCGCGAGACAGGGGGCTGGACGAGCAGTACTTC	CASSYSRDRGLDEQYF
-	TRBV6-6	TRBJ2-7	-	TGTGCCAGCAGTCTAAAAGAGGTTTACGAGCAGTACTTC	CASSLKEVYEQYF
TRBD2	TRBV10-3	TRBJ2-1	-	TGTGCCATCAGAAGCCAAGCGGGGGGTCCAAACAATGAGCAGTTCTTC	CAIRSQAGGPNNEQFF
TRBD1	TRBV11-2	TRBJ2-7	-	TGTGCCAGCAGCTTCACGACAGGGGAGACCTACGAGCAGTACTTC	CASSFTTGETYEQYF
-	TRBV30	TRBJ1-2	-	TGTGCCTGGAGTTATCTGGACTTGGACTATGGCTACACCTTC	CAWSYLDLDYGYTF
-	TRBV9	TRBJ2-5	-	TGTGCCAGCAGCGTAGAGGGGTTGGGGGGTAAAGAGACCCAGTACTTC	CASSVEGLGGKETQYF
-	TRBV5-1	TRBJ1-5	once	TGCGCCAGCAGCTTGGAGGGCCCTCAGCCCCAGCATTTT	CASSLEGPQPQHF
TRBD1	TRBV4-1	TRBJ1-2	-	TGCGCCAGCAGCCAAGAGGAGGGGGCAAGAGGCTACACCTTC	CASSQEEGARGYTF